In its sample, the clone carrying this T cell receptor beta chain was seen a few times. What it binds is not known. Germline assignment: CDR1 KGHDR and CDR2 SFDVKD. The CDR3 length is 17 residues. Trimming at V came to 9 bases and at J to 0 bases, leaving 7 bases not matched to a gene. The sample originates from a study of T cell repertoires in cytomegalovirus infection. Turning to the study itself: TCR beta signatures that were public indicated CMV infection and matching HLA type. Study-wide findings and caveats: Ex vivo, HLA-C-restricted CMV-specific TCR beta clonotypes prevailed over the rest of the response.

TCRdb itself ran the reads through MiXCR, one entry per CDR3 protein. This sample carries approximately 550,000 distinct CDR3 sequences, more than 15% of them seen once, and the ten largest clones take roughly 25%. The sample taken for sequencing was CD8+ T cells from PBMCs. The receptor was derived from a human donor in good health (CMV status not recorded). Some clones in this sample may be carry-over from other donors' samples. The J gene is TRBJ2-2, the V gene TRBV24-1; 12 nucleotides agree with TRBD1. CDR3 sequence (DNA): TGTGCCACCGCCGGGACAGGGGGCATAGCGAACACCGGGGAGCTGTTTTTT. Protein: CATAGTGGIANTGELFF.